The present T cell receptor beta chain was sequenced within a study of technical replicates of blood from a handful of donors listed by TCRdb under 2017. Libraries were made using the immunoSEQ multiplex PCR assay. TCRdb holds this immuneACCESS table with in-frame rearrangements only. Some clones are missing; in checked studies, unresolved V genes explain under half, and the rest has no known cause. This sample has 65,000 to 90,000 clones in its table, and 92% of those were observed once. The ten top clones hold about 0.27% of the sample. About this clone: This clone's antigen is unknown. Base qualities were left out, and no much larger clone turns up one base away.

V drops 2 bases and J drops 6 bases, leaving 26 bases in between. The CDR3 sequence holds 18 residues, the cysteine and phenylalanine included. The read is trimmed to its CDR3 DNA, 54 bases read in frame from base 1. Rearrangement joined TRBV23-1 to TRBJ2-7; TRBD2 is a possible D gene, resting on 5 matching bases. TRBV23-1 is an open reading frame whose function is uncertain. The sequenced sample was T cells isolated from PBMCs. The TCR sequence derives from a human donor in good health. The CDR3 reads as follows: CASSQRTPRGSRRPEQYF. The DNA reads TGCGCCAGCAGTCAAAGAACTCCTCGAGGGAGTCGGAGACCCGAGCAGTACTTC.